Reported below is one T cell receptor (beta chain). Authors' processing steps: Researchers report that nucleated cell counts were estimated from reference gene primer amplification. TCRdb's copy holds only in-frame clones and misses some; the assay was immunoSEQ multiplex PCR. V, J and clone size are taken as reported in that table, and D and trimming were inferred from the DNA itself. The sample lists under 250,000 clones, around three quarters occurring once. The data were obtained in a study of blood T cell repertoires in COVID-19. Study background: Acute and convalescent COVID-19 samples came from the United States, Italy and Spain. The cDNA or gDNA used as material had been derived from T cells, B-cell-depleted T cells, or PBMCs.

V was clipped by 0 bases and J by 7 bases; unmatched bases: 4. The CDR3 is 16 residues long. Per the germline V gene, CDR1 is SGHKS and CDR2 is YYEKEE (reference sequence). This TCR was sampled from a woman aged 65 to 85 with acute or convalescent COVID-19. Sequenced: peripheral blood. This sequence joins TRBV5-5 and TRBJ2-1; the match to TRBD2 covers 13 bases. CDR3 loop: CASSLGRTSGSNEQFF. The CDR3, as DNA: TGTGCCAGCAGCTTGGGTAGGACTAGCGGGAGTAATGAGCAGTTCTTC.